This is a list of T cell receptor beta chains from one sample in a study of T-cell memory formation after mild COVID-19. TCRdb recomputed calls from the 5' RACE reads with MiXCR, one row per CDR3 protein. Here the sample spans about 600,000 distinct CDR3 sequences, roughly a fifth being singletons. Sequences were obtained from PBMCs or a T cell subset sorted from them (not recorded which). These receptors came from an adult woman who had mild COVID-19 (a few samples of this study predate the infection). Cell type and time point are not known. Both conserved end residues are part of each CDR3. A D gene is named only where the DNA matches it firmly. Expanded clones are given a class, and other clones once, few, many or no size at all.

CDR3aa,CDR3nt,v_gene,j_gene,abundance,d_gene
CASSRPGQGVYNEQFF,TGCGCCAGCAGCCGGCCGGGACAGGGAGTCTACAATGAGCAGTTCTTC,TRBV4-1,TRBJ2-1,NA,TRBD1
CASSLPGNTEAFF,TGTGCCAGCAGTTTACCCGGGAACACTGAAGCTTTCTTT,TRBV5-1,TRBJ1-1,many,NA
CSVLAGGTTDTQYF,TGCAGCGTTTTAGCGGGAGGGACCACAGATACGCAGTATTTT,TRBV29-1,TRBJ2-3,NA,TRBD2
CASSYPGHPNQPQHF,TGTGCCAGCAGTTACCCGGGGCACCCGAATCAGCCCCAGCATTTT,TRBV6-2/TRBV6-3,TRBJ1-5,NA,NA
CSLTSGEYTDTQYF,TGCAGTCTCACTAGCGGGGAATACACAGATACGCAGTATTTT,TRBV20-1,TRBJ2-3,NA,TRBD2
CASSLATDYRYEQYF,TGTGCCAGCAGCTTAGCGACAGATTACCGCTACGAGCAGTACTTC,TRBV7-2,TRBJ2-7,NA,NA
CSARGAGVTDTQYF,TGCAGCGCCCGAGGAGCGGGGGTCACAGATACGCAGTATTTT,TRBV29-1,TRBJ2-3,NA,TRBD2
CASTLTSDFSYEQYF,TGTGCCAGCACCCTGACTAGCGATTTCTCCTACGAGCAGTACTTC,TRBV6-2/TRBV6-3,TRBJ2-7,NA,TRBD2
CASSTGGSPSSGNTIYF,TGTGCCAGCAGCACCGGGGGCTCTCCCAGCTCTGGAAACACCATATATTTT,TRBV11-3,TRBJ1-3,few,NA
CASGQSMNTEAFF,TGTGCCTCCGGACAGTCAATGAACACTGAAGCTTTCTTT,TRBV10-3,TRBJ1-1,few,NA
CASSLAGVGNQPQHF,TGTGCCAGCAGCTTAGCAGGGGTCGGGAATCAGCCCCAGCATTTT,TRBV7-2,TRBJ1-5,few,NA
CASSLGSGVIQETQYF,TGTGCCAGCAGCTTGGGGAGCGGGGTAATCCAAGAGACCCAGTACTTC,TRBV5-6,TRBJ2-5,NA,TRBD2
CASSPLVTNQPQHF,TGTGCCAGCAGCCCTTTAGTAACTAATCAGCCCCAGCATTTT,TRBV5-5,TRBJ1-5,NA,NA
CASSPNHYGYTF,TGTGCCAGCAGCCCTAATCATTATGGCTACACCTTC,TRBV5-4,TRBJ1-2,NA,NA
CASQGEGGPRQTQYF,TGTGCCAGCCAGGGCGAGGGAGGGCCTCGGCAGACCCAGTACTTC,TRBV11-3,TRBJ2-5,few,TRBD2
CASSQDGRDNEQFF,TGTGCCAGCAGCCAAGACGGGAGAGACAATGAGCAGTTCTTC,TRBV4-2,TRBJ2-1,many,NA
CASSQGSKAAPVLAKNIQYF,TGCGCCAGCAGCCAAGGATCTAAGGCAGCCCCGGTACTAGCCAAAAACATTCAGTACTTC,TRBV4-1,TRBJ2-4,few,NA
CASSPREGFYNEQFF,TGCGCCAGCAGCCCACGGGAGGGGTTCTACAATGAGCAGTTCTTC,TRBV5-1,TRBJ2-1,few,TRBD2
CASSLNGQGGYEQYF,TGTGCCAGCAGCTTGAACGGCCAGGGGGGATACGAGCAGTACTTC,TRBV5-6,TRBJ2-7,few,NA
CASSLGPGTSGAYEQYF,TGTGCCAGCAGCTTAGGGCCTGGGACTAGCGGAGCCTACGAGCAGTACTTC,TRBV7-2,TRBJ2-7,NA,TRBD2
CASSSVTSNTEAFF,TGTGCCAGCAGTTCCGTTACGTCGAACACTGAAGCTTTCTTT,TRBV6-6,TRBJ1-1,NA,NA
CASSYPGTGYEQYF,TGTGCCAGCAGTTACCCCGGGACAGGCTACGAGCAGTACTTC,TRBV6-6,TRBJ2-7,many,TRBD1
CAWSRTNGQPQHF,TGTGCCTGGAGCCGTACTAACGGTCAGCCCCAGCATTTT,TRBV30,TRBJ1-5,few,NA
CSAIDAGRPTYEQYF,TGCAGTGCTATCGACGCGGGACGGCCGACCTACGAGCAGTACTTC,TRBV20-1,TRBJ2-7,once,NA
CSVQRTDYGYTF,TGCAGCGTCCAGCGGACAGACTATGGCTACACCTTC,TRBV29-1,TRBJ1-2,NA,NA